The 6 T cell receptor beta chains reported below all come from one sample, sequenced in a study of blood T cell repertoires in COVID-19. Assay used: immunoSEQ multiplex PCR; TCRdb lists only in-frame clones, some missing. The table has some 180,000 clones, around 90% seen once. Sequencing input: peripheral blood. The receptors shown here come from a man between 40 and 49 years old with active or convalescent COVID-19.

The gene calls are TRBV5-4 and TRBJ2-6, with 7 bases fitting TRBD1. The V and J ends lost 4 bases and 0 bases, in that order; junction bases with no gene match: 10. In germline, CDR1 is SGHNT, CDR2 YYREEE (reference sequence). The CDR3 contains 18 residues. CDR3 in amino acids: CASSPPGQPISGANVLTF. The CDR3 DNA is TGTGCCAGCAGCCCCCCGGGACAGCCAATCTCTGGGGCCAACGTCCTGACTTTC.

The gene calls are TRBV2 and TRBJ1-5, with unresolved D. V was clipped by 6 bases and J by 7 bases, with 13 bases between them. Germline V CDR1 and CDR2: SNHLY, FYNNEI. The CDR3 sequence is 13 residues long. The DNA for the CDR3 is TGTGCCAGCAGCCCCCTCCCAGTCCAGCCCCAGCATTTT. It is translated as CASSPLPVQPQHF.

The CDR3 DNA reads as TGCGCCAGCAAGGAGGGGGGACAGAACTATGGCTACACCTTC. Its translation is CASKEGGQNYGYTF. The chain employs TRBV5-1 and TRBJ1-2; 7 positions agree with TRBD1. The CDR3 has 14 amino acids. J was trimmed by 2 bases and V by 6 bases; bases with no gene match: 7. In germline, CDR1 is SGHRS, CDR2 YFSETQ.

The V gene is TRBV7-8, the J gene TRBJ2-3, with D possibly matching TRBD2 (5 bases). This CDR3 region has 16 residues. V lost 1 base and J lost 1, with 12 bases in between. Germline CDR1 SGHVS, CDR2 FQNEAQ. The CDR3 sequence: CASSLEASWGTDTQYF. The CDR3 DNA reads as TGTGCCAGCAGCTTAGAGGCTAGCTGGGGCACAGATACGCAGTATTTT.

The rearrangement joins TRBV5-1 to TRBJ2-7, with a weak D call TRBD1 (6 bases). V dropped 5 bases and J dropped 2 bases, with 20 bases sitting between them. The CDR3 length is 16 residues. Germline V CDR1 and CDR2: SGHRS, YFSETQ. CDR3 coding DNA: TGCGCCAGCAGGGGAGATAGGGACATAAGAACCTACGAGCAGTACTTC. As protein: CASRGDRDIRTYEQYF.

The sample holds one count of this clone. The J gene is TRBJ1-4, the V gene TRBV6-1; D unresolved. The CDR3 spans 15 residues. Germline-derived CDR1 and CDR2 are MNHNS and SASEGT. V was trimmed by 2 bases and J by 3 bases, leaving 10 bases between them. This CDR3 is CASSEILLANEKLFF. CDR3 nucleotides: TGTGCCAGCAGTGAAATACTGCTTGCTAATGAAAAACTGTTTTTT.